A single sample gave rise to the 15 T cell receptor beta chains below, sequenced in a study of radiotherapy plus CTLA-4 blockade in lung cancer. This table comes from immunoSEQ multiplex PCR, and its TCRdb copy is limited to in-frame clones, with some not included. The repertoire holds more than 90,000 clones, 81% seen once, with about 3.3% in the top ten. The sequenced sample was peripheral blood, obtained from a patient treated with radiotherapy plus ipilimumab. The receptors shown here come from a human donor with non-small cell lung cancer that progressed on radiotherapy plus ipilimumab. Some clones in this sample may be carry-over from other donors' samples.

The V gene is TRBV9, the J gene TRBJ2-7; D may correspond to TRBD1 or TRBD2 (5 bases each). The CDR3 runs 15 residues. CDR1 and CDR2 from the germline V gene are SGDLS and YYNGEE. V lost 3 bases and J lost 0, with 13 bases in between. The CDR3 nucleotides read TGTGCCAGCAGCGCGGGACCGAAGGACTCCTACGAGCAGTACTTC. Protein: CASSAGPKDSYEQYF.

The chain is built from TRBV5-1 and TRBJ2-5, with 9 bases aligning to TRBD2. J gave up 5 bases and V 2 bases, and 7 bases lay outside the gene matches. Germline V gives CDR1 SGHRS, CDR2 YFSETQ. This CDR3 has 15 amino acids. The CDR3 DNA reads TGCGCCAGCAGCTTAGAATTAGCGGGGGATGAGACCCAGTACTTC. It yields the protein CASSLELAGDETQYF.

This clone was recorded a few times. V and J are TRBV10-2 and TRBJ1-6; D is unclear. The CDR3 spans 11 residues. Germline values: CDR1 WSHSY, CDR2 SAAADI. V was cut by 4 bases and J by 10 bases, with 5 bases left in between. CDR3 in DNA: TGCGCCAGCAGTGCGGGCTCACCCCTCCACTTT. Translating gives CASSAGSPLHF.

The gene calls are TRBV5-8 and TRBJ1-6, with 9 bases fitting TRBD1. The CDR3 contains 16 residues. Germline CDR1 SGHTS, CDR2 YDEGEE. V lost 4 bases to trimming and J lost 8 bases; unmatched junction nucleotides: 10. CDR3 bases: TGTGCCAGCAGCCTCACTGGGACAGGGTTGTATTCACCCCTCCACTTT. Residues: CASSLTGTGLYSPLHF.

The rearrangement links TRBV7-2 to TRBJ2-2; D is perhaps TRBD1 (6 bases). V was cut by 2 bases and J by 1 base, with 8 bases left in between. The CDR3 runs 15 residues. Germline V CDR1 and CDR2: SGHTA, FQGNSA. CDR3: CASSLQTGNTGELFF. CDR3 nucleotide sequence: TGTGCCAGCAGCTTACAGACAGGGAACACCGGGGAGCTGTTTTTT.

The rearrangement uses TRBV30 and TRBJ1-2; possibly TRBD1 for D (5 bases). CDR3 length equals 13 residues. In germline, CDR1 is GTSNPN, CDR2 SVGIG (reference sequence). V was clipped by 3 bases and J by 1 base, with 9 bases between them. CDR3 sequence (DNA): TGTGCCTGGAGGGGGGTCATTAACTATGGCTACACCTTC. The encoded protein is CAWRGVINYGYTF.

This chain uses TRBV7-2 with TRBJ1-2, with 10 bases fitting TRBD1. Germline loops: CDR1 SGHTA, CDR2 FQGNSA. The CDR3 loop spans 16 amino acids. J lost 6 bases, V lost 7 bases, and 14 bases had no gene match. The DNA for the CDR3 is TGTGCCAGCACCACCTTAGTCGGACAGGGGGTTCATGGCTACACCTTC. Residues: CASTTLVGQGVHGYTF.

In its sample, this clone was seen once. V gene TRBV7-2 combines with J gene TRBJ1-3, with 7 bases aligning to TRBD1. This CDR3 has 14 residues. Germline lookup yields CDR1 SGHTA and CDR2 FQGNSA. V shed 6 bases, J shed 2 bases, and the junction held 4 bases outside the gene matches. The CDR3 DNA sequence: TGTGCCAGCAGTTCGGACAGGCCTGGAAACACCATATATTTT. This codes for CASSSDRPGNTIYF.

Worth noting for this clone: Other DNA sequences in this sample translate to the same CDR3. The V gene is TRBV7-9, the J gene TRBJ1-1; 7 positions agree with TRBD1. The germline gives CDR1 SEHNR, CDR2 FQNEAQ (reference sequence). The CDR3 loop spans 14 amino acids. The V gene end was trimmed by 5 bases and the J gene end by 2 bases; junction bases not matched to a gene: 5. As DNA, the CDR3 is TGTGCCAGCAGCCTACAGGGGCCTAACACTGAAGCTTTCTTT. The encoded protein is CASSLQGPNTEAFF.

CDR3 sequence reads: CASRIDFQSSYEQYF. In DNA, the CDR3 is TGTGCCAGCAGGATTGACTTTCAAAGCTCCTACGAGCAGTACTTC. V usage is TRBV6-1 and J usage is TRBJ2-7; D is unresolved. Germline CDR1 reads MNHNS; CDR2 reads SASEGT. The CDR3 loop spans 15 amino acids. V shed 6 bases and J shed 0 bases, with 15 bases lying between them.

The chain links TRBV4-3 to TRBJ1-5, with D possibly being TRBD1 (5 bases). Trimming removed 4 bases from V and 4 bases from J, with 14 bases in between. CDR3 length equals 15 residues. Germline V CDR1 and CDR2: LGHNA, YSLEER. The CDR3 protein is CASSPGGGSNQPQHF. In nucleotides, the CDR3 is TGCGCCAGCAGCCCCGGGGGGGGATCTAATCAGCCCCAGCATTTT.

CDR3 sequence reads: CASSSTGLLYSGNTIYF. The CDR3 DNA follows: TGTGCCAGCAGTTCCACAGGGCTCCTTTACTCTGGAAACACCATATATTTT. V usage is TRBV28 and J usage is TRBJ1-3; D is possibly TRBD1 (6 bases). V was shortened by 4 bases and J by 0 bases, with 16 bases between the two germline ends. Germline assignment: CDR1 MDHEN and CDR2 SYDVKM. The CDR3 consists of 17 residues.

This clone was counted a single time. The rearrangement links TRBV5-4 to TRBJ2-3; no clear D gene. CDR1 and CDR2 (germline): SGHNT, YYREEE (reference sequence). V shed 0 bases and J shed 0 bases, with 8 bases lying between them. The CDR3 sequence is 15 residues long. CDR3 coding DNA: TGTGCCAGCAGCTTGGCCGTATCTAGCACAGATACGCAGTATTTT. This codes for CASSLAVSSTDTQYF.

The V gene is TRBV28, the J gene TRBJ1-4; 8 bases line up with TRBD1. The CDR3 sequence is 12 residues long. The germline V gene has CDR1 MDHEN and CDR2 SYDVKM. The V gene end was trimmed by 8 bases and the J gene end by 8 bases; junction bases not matched to a gene: 4. The CDR3 region has the DNA TGTGCCAGCGTACAGGGGGGCGAAAAACTGTTTTTT. Translated: CASVQGGEKLFF.

This chain connects TRBV5-6 to TRBJ1-1; 11 bases match TRBD1. Germline V lookup: CDR1 SGHDT, CDR2 YYEEEE. This CDR3 contains 15 residues. V was clipped by 4 bases and J by 11 bases; unmatched bases: 13. Written as DNA, the CDR3 is TGTGCCAGCAGCGGAACGGGACAGGGGGGAAAAATGGCTTTCTTT. The encoded protein is CASSGTGQGGKMAFF.